This TCR beta chain was captured by sequencing in a study of OX40 agonist ivuxolimab in advanced cancers. Across the whole study: Patients were treated with ivuxolimab, an agonistic anti-OX40 (CD134) antibody. Patients were approximately 80% male with ages about 20 to 79, mean 60. The study, taken as a whole, reports: The study observed clonal expansion of CD4+ and CD8+ blood T cells by week 6 at 0.1 to 3.0 mg/kg.

V lost 3 bases to trimming and J lost 6 bases, with 11 bases between them. Germline CDR1 and CDR2: MNHEY and SMNVEV (reference sequence). The CDR3 is 13 residues long. For this clone: The antigen is not known.

Profiled with immunoSEQ multiplex PCR; TCRdb holds only in-frame clones, not every one. The sample includes 50,000 to 70,000 clones, 91% of them seen just once. This sequence joins TRBV27 and TRBJ2-5, with D maybe TRBD1 (6 bases). This sample comprised CD4+ or CD8+ T cells sorted from blood, obtained in a trial of the OX40 agonist ivuxolimab. This TCR was sampled from an adult with an advanced solid tumor such as melanoma, head and neck, liver or kidney cancer. The CDR3 region has the DNA TGTGCCAGCAGTTTGGGCAGGGGACAGACCCAGTACTTC. This codes for CASSLGRGQTQYF.